This TCR beta chain derives from a study of PD-1 blockade in classical Hodgkin lymphoma. Findings and caveats of the study: Newly diagnosed patients had diversity similar to the baseline diversity of complete responders.

Regarding time point: cycle 4 day 1 (C4D1), after 5 to 7 weeks of nivolumab. Relapse after autologous stem cell transplantation occurred in every patient, and brentuximab vedotin exposure varied. It was by magnetic negative selection that CD4+ T cells were purified from thawed PBMCs. Germline V gene lookup returns CDR1 GTSNPN and CDR2 SVGIG (reference sequence). V was shortened by 2 bases and J by 2 bases, with 12 bases between the two germline ends. The CDR3 is made up of 14 amino acids. This table comes from immunoSEQ multiplex PCR, and its TCRdb copy is limited to in-frame clones, with some not included. The sample contains 20,000 to 25,000 clones, 80% of which appear only once. This clone showed up just once. The antigen remains unidentified.

The receptor was isolated from a human donor with classical Hodgkin lymphoma. The specimen comprised CD4+ T cells from blood, sampled before the fourth cycle of nivolumab. This sequence joins TRBV30 and TRBJ2-5; the D gene is possibly TRBD2 (6 bases). The CDR3 region has the DNA TGTGCCTGGAGTTATTTCGGGGGACAAGAGACCCAGTACTTC. It encodes CAWSYFGGQETQYF.